The 7 T cell receptor beta chains below all came from one sample that was sequenced in a study of blood T cell repertoires in COVID-19. Sequencing used immunoSEQ multiplex PCR; TCRdb keeps in-frame clones, though not all of them. The top ten clones hold about 20% of a sample with about 110,000 clones, approximately 82% of them seen once. The sequencing input was peripheral blood. The receptors were gathered from a woman between 55 and 75 years old with acute or convalescent COVID-19.

V usage is TRBV3-1 (or the pseudogene TRBV3-2) and J usage is TRBJ2-7; 10 bases align to TRBD2. The germline CDR1 and CDR2 sequences are LGHDT and YNNKEL (reference sequence). This CDR3 is built from 14 residues. The junction had 4 bases not matched to a gene; V was cut back by 8 bases and J by 0 bases. CDR3 protein: CASGWTSGSYEQYF. As DNA, the CDR3 is TGTGCCAGCGGCTGGACTAGCGGCTCCTACGAGCAGTACTTC.

This clone has just one count. The chain links TRBV6-5 to TRBJ1-2, with D possibly matching TRBD1 (6 bases). V lost 2 bases to trimming and J lost 5 bases, with 6 bases between them. The germline V gene encodes CDR1 MNHEY and CDR2 SVGAGI. The CDR3 is 12 residues long. CDR3 sequence (DNA): TGTGCCAGCAGTTACAGGGGGTATGGCTACACCTTC. This sequence encodes CASSYRGYGYTF.

This clone was observed a single time. DNA of the CDR3: TGTGCCAGCAGCAACTACGGGGACACCATATATTTT. Protein product: CASSNYGDTIYF. The chain combines TRBV3-1 (or the pseudogene TRBV3-2) with TRBJ1-3; D remains ambiguous. The CDR3 totals 12 residues. The V end lost 5 bases, the J end lost 8 bases, and 10 bases lay between the germline ends. Germline CDR1 is LGHDT and CDR2 is YNNKEL (reference sequence).

In DNA form, the CDR3 reads TGTGCCAGCAGCTTAATGGTTGGGAGCACTGAAGCTTTCTTT. It encodes CASSLMVGSTEAFF. The chain links TRBV11-2 to TRBJ1-1, with D hard to call. The CDR3 spans 14 residues. CDR1 is SGHAT, CDR2 FQNNGV, per germline. Trimming removed 2 bases from V and 4 bases from J, with 11 bases in between. Full variable domain (remainder filled in from reference TRBV11-2 and TRBJ1-1): EAGVAQSPRYKIIEKRQSVAFWCNPISGHATLYWYQQILGQGPKLLIQFQNNGVVDDSQLPKDRFSAERLKGVDSTLKIQPAKLEDSAVYLCASSLMVGSTEAFFGQGTRLTVV.

This clone was observed a handful of times. The chain joins TRBV5-6 to TRBJ1-4; TRBD1 matches at 8 bases. CDR1 and CDR2 from the germline V gene are SGHDT and YYEEEE. The CDR3 has 13 residues. J lost 5 bases, V lost 8 bases, and 5 bases had no gene match. CDR3 nucleotides: TGTGCCAGTAGGGGACAGGAGAATGAAAAACTGTTTTTT. Translation: CASRGQENEKLFF.

The chain links TRBV4-3 to TRBJ1-4, with D possibly being TRBD1 (5 bases). Trimming cost V 0 bases and J 0 bases, with 17 bases left between them. The CDR3 sequence is 19 residues long. Germline V lookup: CDR1 LGHNA, CDR2 YSLEER. CDR3 coding DNA: TGCGCCAGCAGCCAAGACGGGGCGGGGGGGTCATCAACTAATGAAAAACTGTTTTTT. Translated: CASSQDGAGGSSTNEKLFF.

This clone occurred once. V and J are TRBV16 and TRBJ1-4, with 8 nucleotides matching TRBD1. There are 14 residues in the CDR3. Germline V CDR1 and CDR2: KGHSY, FQNENV. V lost 7 bases, J lost 4 bases, and 5 bases stayed unmatched. CDR3 sequence reads: CASTQGAVNEKLFF. For the CDR3, the DNA is TGTGCCAGCACCCAGGGGGCAGTTAATGAAAAACTGTTTTTT.